A selection of T cell receptor beta chains follows, all from one sample in a study of T-cell memory formation after mild COVID-19. A single record per CDR3 protein comes from TCRdb applying MiXCR to the 5' RACE reads. The profile covers approximately 400,000 distinct CDR3 sequences, with less than 25% appearing a single time and about 10% taken by the ten largest. Sequencing used PBMCs or a T cell subset sorted from them (not recorded which). Receptors originate from an adult woman who had mild COVID-19 (a few samples of this study predate the infection). Cell type and time point are not known. Each CDR3 is given with its conserved first and last residue. The D gene is left open where the match is weak. The size of a clone is reported for some rows only, either as once, few or many, or as a class for expanded clones.

>TRBV9|many|TRBD2|TRBJ2-5
TGTGCCAGCAGCGGAGGGACTAGCGGGCGTGAGACCCAGTACTTC
CASSGGTSGRETQYF
>TRBV29-1|-|-|TRBJ1-3
TGCAGCGTTGAACAAATCCCTGTGAACTCTGGAAACACCATATATTTT
CSVEQIPVNSGNTIYF
>TRBV11-2|few|-|TRBJ1-6
TGTGCCAGCAGCTTACGTTCGTCAGGCCCAACCCACTTT
CASSLRSSGPTHF
>TRBV29-1|-|-|TRBJ1-2
TGCAGCGTCAGGGTTCTCGATGGCTACACCTTC
CSVRVLDGYTF
>TRBV6-4|-|-|TRBJ1-1
TGTGCCAGCAGTGTCTATCTGAACGCTGAAGCTTTCTTT
CASSVYLNAEAFF
>TRBV4-1|-|TRBD1|TRBJ2-2
TGCGCCAGCAGCCACGGGACAGGGGAGGCCGGGGAGCTGTTTTTT
CASSHGTGEAGELFF
>TRBV7-9|-|-|TRBJ2-3
TGTGCCAGCAGCCTAAGGGGCGGGGGCACAGATACGCAGTATTTT
CASSLRGGGTDTQYF
>TRBV6-5|-|TRBD1|TRBJ2-2
TGTGCCAGCAGAACTCGAGGGGGCGAGGTCACCGGGGAGCTGTTTTTT
CASRTRGGEVTGELFF
>TRBV11-1|-|TRBD1|TRBJ2-1
TGTGCCAGCAGACAGACAGGGGTTTCCTACAATGAGCAGTTCTTC
CASRQTGVSYNEQFF
>TRBV7-9|-|-|TRBJ2-3
TGTGCCAGCAGCTTATCAGCGGGTTCAGATACGCAGTATTTT
CASSLSAGSDTQYF
>TRBV24-1|-|-|TRBJ2-2
TGTGCCACAAGAGGCGATGGGGACACCGGGGAGCTGTTTTTT
CATRGDGDTGELFF
>TRBV20-1|-|TRBD1|TRBJ2-7
TGCAGTGCTACTGGACAGGGCCTAACCTACGAGCAGTACTTC
CSATGQGLTYEQYF
>TRBV12-3/TRBV12-4|many|-|TRBJ1-2
TGTGCCAGCAGCGGGGCCGATTATGGCTACACCTTC
CASSGADYGYTF
>TRBV4-1|few|-|TRBJ1-6
TGCGCCAGCAGCCTCAGAGGAGGAGGCGGGCAGACCCTTAATTCACCCCTCCACTTT
CASSLRGGGGQTLNSPLHF
>TRBV5-1|-|TRBD1|TRBJ2-1
TGCGCCAGCAGCTTTATGGGACAGGACAATGAGCAGTTCTTC
CASSFMGQDNEQFF
>TRBV11-2|many|-|TRBJ2-1
TGTGCCAGCAGCTTAGGGGCTTCCTACAATGAGCAGTTCTTC
CASSLGASYNEQFF
>TRBV18|few|TRBD2|TRBJ2-5
TGTGCCAGCTCACCAGCGATAGCGGGGGCAGAGACCCAGTACTTC
CASSPAIAGAETQYF
>TRBV18|-|TRBD2|TRBJ2-7
TGTGCCAGCTCACCCAGCGGGGGGGACGAGCAGTACTTC
CASSPSGGDEQYF
>TRBV11-2|once|TRBD2|TRBJ2-5
TGTGCCAGCAGCTTAGCGGGCGGGGGACTTCAAGAGACCCAGTACTTC
CASSLAGGGLQETQYF